This TCR beta chain comes out of a study of CD8 T cells in Susac syndrome. V dropped 0 bases and J dropped 0; count of bases not matched to a gene: 3. The CDR3 is 17 residues long. Germline V gives CDR1 SGDLS, CDR2 YYNGEE. TCR beta sequencing was performed on blood CD8+ and CD4+ T cells. Reverse transcription of roughly 0.45 to 1 ug RNA was carried out with random hexamers. Amplification of the TCR beta CDR3 was carried out by immunoSEQ multiplex PCR, which spanned a total of 54 Vbeta and 13 Jbeta segments. TCRdb analysed the immunoSEQ multiplex PCR reads with MiXCR anew, one entry per CDR3 protein. The sample has fewer than 200,000 distinct CDR3 sequences; 85% to 95% are singletons.

This sequence was found in a human donor with Susac syndrome. Sample: CD4+ T cells from PBMCs. The rearrangement joins TRBV9 to TRBJ1-6, with 7 bases aligning to TRBD1. The CDR3 region has the DNA TGTGCCAGCAGCGTAGGGGGACAGAGCTCCTATAATTCACCCCTCCACTTT. Amino acids: CASSVGGQSSYNSPLHF.